The entry below describes one T cell receptor (beta chain). This record belongs to a study of blood T cell repertoires in COVID-19. V lost 1 base to trimming and J lost 1 base; unmatched junction nucleotides: 2. CDR3 length: 16 amino acids. Germline V gene sequence: CDR1 SGHTA, CDR2 FQGNSA. Authors' analysis steps: Nucleated cell counts were estimated from reference gene primer amplification. Some clones are missing from TCRdb's copy, which holds only in-frame ones; the method was immunoSEQ multiplex PCR. V, J and clone size were drawn from that table, and D and trimming were deduced from the DNA. The data contain around 40,000 clones, approximately 85% of them singletons.

This sequence joins TRBV7-2 and TRBJ2-5; 11 nucleotides line up with TRBD2. The sequencing input was peripheral blood. This TCR was sampled from a man between 65 and 80 years old with acute or convalescent COVID-19. CDR3 sequence (DNA): TGTGCCAGCAGCTTAGGTCTAGCGGGAGGCCAAGAGACCCAGTACTTC. It codes for CASSLGLAGGQETQYF.